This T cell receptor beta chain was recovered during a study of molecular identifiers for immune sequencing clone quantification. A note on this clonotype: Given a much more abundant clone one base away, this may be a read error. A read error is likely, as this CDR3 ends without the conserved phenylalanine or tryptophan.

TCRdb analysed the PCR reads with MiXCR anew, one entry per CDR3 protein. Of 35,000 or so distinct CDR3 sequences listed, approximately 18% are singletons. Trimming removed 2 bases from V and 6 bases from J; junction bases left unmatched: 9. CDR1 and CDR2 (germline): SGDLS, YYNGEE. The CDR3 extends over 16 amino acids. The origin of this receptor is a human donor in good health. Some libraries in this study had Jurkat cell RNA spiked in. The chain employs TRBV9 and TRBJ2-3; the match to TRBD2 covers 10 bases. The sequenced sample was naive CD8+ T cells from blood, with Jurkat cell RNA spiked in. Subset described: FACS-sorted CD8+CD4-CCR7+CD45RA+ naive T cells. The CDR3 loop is CASSVATSGKKDTQYL. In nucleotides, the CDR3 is TGTGCCAGCAGCGTGGCCACTAGCGGGAAGAAGGATACGCAGTATCTT.